These 25 T cell receptor beta chains came from one sample sequenced in a study of chemoradiotherapy in HPV16-positive cancers. Libraries were prepared by immunoSEQ multiplex PCR; TCRdb keeps only in-frame clonotypes and omits some of them. The table lists roughly 3,000 clones, around nine tenths of them singletons. This specimen was blood, taken from a patient who underwent chemoradiotherapy. Every receptor here comes from a human donor with HPV-associated anogenital cancer.

This clone has only a few counts. CDR3 sequence reads: CASSRRTGMAEQYF. The CDR3 coding sequence is TGTGCCAGCAGTCGCCGGACAGGGATGGCCGAGCAGTACTTC. The genes are TRBV6-6 and TRBJ2-7; TRBD1 aligns across 8 bases. The CDR3 runs 14 residues. V gave up 5 bases and J gave up 6 bases; unmatched junction bases: 9. Germline CDR1 reads MNHNY; CDR2 reads SVGAGI (reference sequence).

The gene calls are TRBV11-2 and TRBJ2-7; D is perhaps TRBD1 (5 bases). This CDR3 spans 12 amino acids. CDR1 is SGHAT and CDR2 is FQNNGV in the germline V gene. The ends were cut back, 6 bases at V and 6 bases at J, with 12 bases in the middle. The CDR3 DNA follows: TGTGCCAGCAGTCCTCAGGGTTCCGAGCAGTACTTC. It codes for CASSPQGSEQYF.

V is TRBV2 and J is TRBJ2-7, with a weak D call TRBD1 (5 bases). The CDR3 extends over 13 amino acids. The V and J ends lost 5 bases and 4 bases respectively, with 12 bases between them. Germline V gives CDR1 SNHLY, CDR2 FYNNEI. The DNA for the CDR3 is TGTGCCAGCAGTTATCGACAGAGGTACGAGCAGTACTTC. It encodes CASSYRQRYEQYF.

V is TRBV28 and J is TRBJ1-2, with unresolved D. Germline CDR1 and CDR2: MDHEN and SYDVKM. The CDR3 is 12 amino acids. Between the trimmed V and J ends, which lost 8 bases and 6 bases, there was a span of 13 bases. This CDR3 reads CASRMGLNGYTF. The CDR3 coding sequence is TGTGCCAGCCGAATGGGATTGAATGGCTACACCTTC.

This clone is a singleton in its sample. The chain has TRBV7-2 and TRBJ1-1; D not certain. This CDR3 is built from 13 residues. The germline V gene has CDR1 SGHTA and CDR2 FQGNSA. Trimming shortened V by 0 bases and J by 3 bases, and 5 bases separated the two germline ends. As DNA, the CDR3 is TGTGCCAGCAGCTTAGCGGTCTACACTGAAGCTTTCTTT. It specifies CASSLAVYTEAFF.

The J gene is TRBJ1-2, the V gene TRBV4-1; D is perhaps TRBD1 (6 bases). With 4 bases removed from V and 6 bases from J, the gap between germline ends came to 18 bases. The CDR3 length is 15 residues. Germline CDR1 reads MGHRA; CDR2 reads YSYEKL. The CDR3 is CASSLKRGGSHGYTF. CDR3 DNA: TGCGCCAGCAGCCTTAAGAGGGGGGGGTCTCATGGCTACACCTTC.

The rearrangement links TRBV7-2 to TRBJ2-7, with D perhaps TRBD1 (6 bases). Trimming stripped 1 base from V and 1 base from J, with 14 bases between. CDR1 is SGHTA and CDR2 is FQGNSA in the germline V gene. The CDR3 consists of 16 residues. The CDR3 sequence is CASSLDRGQLSYEQYF. In DNA form, the CDR3 reads TGTGCCAGCAGCTTAGACCGAGGACAGCTTTCCTACGAGCAGTACTTC.

This chain joins TRBV7-8 and TRBJ1-1, with no clear D. The CDR3 runs to 14 residues. V was clipped by 5 bases and J by 5 bases, with 15 bases between them. The V gene's germline CDR1 is SGHVS and CDR2 FQNEAQ. DNA for the CDR3: TGTGCCAGCAGCGTCATCGACCCTAGGACTGAAGCTTTCTTT. It specifies CASSVIDPRTEAFF.

The chain uses TRBV27 and TRBJ2-7; TRBD1 matches 10 bases. The CDR3 is 16 amino acids. Germline V gene data show CDR1 as MNHEY and CDR2 as SMNVEV (reference sequence). V was pared by 5 bases and J by 1 base, with 8 bases of the junction left unmatched. The CDR3 is CASSPRTGGLSYEQYF. The CDR3 nucleotides are TGTGCCAGCAGTCCGCGGACAGGGGGTCTTTCCTACGAGCAGTACTTC.

The chain uses TRBV11-3 and TRBJ1-1; a weak D match, TRBD1 (5 bases). The CDR3 length is 14 residues. Trimming cost V 3 bases and J 2 bases, with 10 bases left between them. CDR1 and CDR2 (germline): SGHNT, YENEEA. CDR3 residues: CASSFGGLNTEAFF. CDR3 bases: TGTGCCAGCAGCTTTGGGGGACTAAACACTGAAGCTTTCTTT.

V and J are TRBV7-6 and TRBJ2-7; 14 positions match TRBD2. The V gene end was trimmed by 5 bases and the J gene end by 5 bases; junction bases not matched to a gene: 11. The CDR3 totals 17 residues. Germline CDR1 and CDR2: SGHVS and FNYEAQ. CDR3 sequence (DNA): TGTGCCAGCAGCATGGGACTAGCGGGAGAACGGCGCCACGAGCAGTACTTC. Protein product: CASSMGLAGERRHEQYF. Combining the CDR3 with reference TRBV7-6 and TRBJ2-7 gives the whole variable domain GAGVSQSPRYKVTKRGQDVALRCDPISGHVSLYWYRQALGQGPEFLTYFNYEAQQDKSGLPNDRFSAERPEGSISTLTIQRTEQRDSAMYRCASSMGLAGERRHEQYFGPGTRLTVT.

The chain links TRBV29-1 to TRBJ1-1; the D is unclear. This CDR3 is 14 amino acids long. From germline, CDR1 is SQVTM and CDR2 ANQGSEA. The V end was cut by 4 bases, the J end by 1 base, with 13 bases between. The CDR3 protein is CSVAGGHRNTEAFF. The CDR3 coding sequence is TGCAGCGTTGCCGGAGGGCATAGGAACACTGAAGCTTTCTTT.

J is TRBJ2-7 and V is TRBV11-3, with D perhaps assigned TRBD1 or TRBD2 (6 bases each). CDR1 and CDR2 (germline): SGHNT, YENEEA. This CDR3 region has 15 residues. The V end lost 5 bases, the J end lost 0 bases, and 14 bases lay between the germline ends. This chain's CDR3 is CASSVIGGLSYEQYF. CDR3 DNA sequence: TGTGCCAGCAGCGTGATCGGGGGCCTCTCCTACGAGCAGTACTTC.

This clone was seen a handful of times. The V gene is TRBV27, the J gene TRBJ2-7; possible D gene TRBD2, 5 bases. The CDR3 contains 17 residues. Germline V gene lookup returns CDR1 MNHEY and CDR2 SMNVEV (reference sequence). Trimming removed 5 bases from V and 2 bases from J, with 22 bases in between. The CDR3 region is CASSPYPGGKATYEQYF. In DNA form, the CDR3 reads TGTGCCAGCAGTCCCTACCCAGGAGGTAAAGCAACCTACGAGCAGTACTTC.

The rearrangement links TRBV9 to TRBJ2-1; TRBD2 agrees at 9 bases. The CDR3 length is 15 residues. Per germline, CDR1 SGDLS and CDR2 YYNGEE. Trimming at V came to 4 bases and at J to 7 bases, leaving 9 bases not matched to a gene. The CDR3 nucleotides read TGTGCCAGCAGCCCCCCAAGCGGGAGGATGAATGAGCAGTTCTTC. Protein sequence: CASSPPSGRMNEQFF.

This chain connects TRBV2 to TRBJ2-1, with 7 nucleotides matching TRBD2. J lost 1 base, V lost 6 bases, and 12 bases had no gene match. CDR1 is SNHLY, CDR2 FYNNEI, per germline. The CDR3 sequence is 17 residues long. Written as DNA, the CDR3 is TGTGCCAGCAGCCCGCCTGGGCGGCGGGAGTCCTACAATGAGCAGTTCTTC. This gives the protein CASSPPGRRESYNEQFF.

The V and J genes are TRBV2 and TRBJ1-1; no clear D gene. CDR1 is SNHLY, CDR2 FYNNEI, per germline. This CDR3 contains 13 residues. V was shortened by 7 bases and J by 5 bases, with 14 bases between the two germline ends. CDR3 sequence: CASNSGRQTEAFF. In DNA form, the CDR3 reads TGTGCCAGCAATAGCGGCAGGCAGACTGAAGCTTTCTTT.

This chain connects TRBV2 to TRBJ1-2, with D possibly being TRBD1 (6 bases). This CDR3 region has 14 residues. Germline V CDR1 and CDR2: SNHLY, FYNNEI. Trimming stripped 5 bases from V and 0 bases from J, with 10 bases between. Written as DNA, the CDR3 is TGTGCCAGCAGTCCTCGGACAGCTAACTATGGCTACACCTTC. Amino acids: CASSPRTANYGYTF.

The chain is built from TRBV5-4 and TRBJ2-7, with D perhaps TRBD2 (6 bases). The CDR3 length is 16 residues. Trimming stripped 2 bases from V and 4 bases from J, with 19 bases between. Germline CDR1 and CDR2: SGHNT and YYREEE (reference sequence). In nucleotides, the CDR3 is TGTGCCAGCAGCTTTTGGAGGGGCTGGGAAACTTACGAGCAGTACTTC. Translation gives CASSFWRGWETYEQYF.

This clone appeared a single time. V and J are TRBV5-1 and TRBJ2-5; D call uncertain. Germline CDR1 SGHRS, CDR2 YFSETQ. Trimming took 0 bases from V and 3 from J, leaving 9 bases between them. CDR3 length equals 14 residues. The CDR3 nucleotides read TGCGCCAGCAGCTTGGCCAATGCAGAAGAGACCCAGTACTTC. This codes for CASSLANAEETQYF.

This rearrangement joins TRBV6-9 to TRBJ2-7; TRBD2 matches at 7 bases. This CDR3 spans 15 amino acids. Trimming removed 6 bases from V and 3 bases from J; junction bases left unmatched: 11. The germline gives CDR1 MNHGY, CDR2 SVAAGI. This CDR3 reads CASRPGGGEFYEQYF. As DNA, the CDR3 is TGTGCCAGCAGACCCGGCGGGGGAGAGTTCTACGAGCAGTACTTC.

This chain uses TRBV5-1 with TRBJ2-7; D is unclear. Germline CDR1 and CDR2: SGHRS and YFSETQ. The CDR3 contains 13 residues. Trimming pared 7 bases from V and 2 bases from J, leaving 13 bases between. The CDR3 sequence: CASRKDGPYEQYF. Here the CDR3 DNA reads TGCGCCAGCCGAAAGGACGGCCCCTACGAGCAGTACTTC.

J is TRBJ2-3 and V is TRBV5-1, with D hard to call. V lost 4 bases, J lost 5 bases, and 20 bases lay in between. The CDR3 extends over 16 amino acids. Germline lookup yields CDR1 SGHRS and CDR2 YFSETQ. As DNA, the CDR3 is TGCGCCAGCAGCGGCGGCACACCGGTTGTCGGAGATACGCAGTATTTT. Encoded protein: CASSGGTPVVGDTQYF.

The chain has TRBV4-3 and TRBJ2-2, with D tentatively TRBD1 (8 bases). V dropped 4 bases and J dropped 4 bases, with 19 bases sitting between them. CDR1 and CDR2 from the germline V gene are LGHNA and YSLEER. The CDR3 has 17 amino acids. The chain's CDR3 is CASSRTGGGTFTGELFF. As DNA, the CDR3 is TGCGCCAGCAGCCGAACAGGGGGGGGGACTTTCACCGGGGAGCTGTTTTTT.

CDR3 sequence (DNA): TGTGCCAGCAGCCTCTACCCGGGGGCTGAAGCTTTCTTT. Protein product: CASSLYPGAEAFF. V usage is TRBV6-6 and J usage is TRBJ1-1; possibly TRBD1 for D (5 bases). Germline CDR1 is MNHNY and CDR2 is SVGAGI (reference sequence). The V end lost 6 bases, the J end lost 6 bases, and 14 bases lay between the germline ends. The CDR3 length is 13 residues.